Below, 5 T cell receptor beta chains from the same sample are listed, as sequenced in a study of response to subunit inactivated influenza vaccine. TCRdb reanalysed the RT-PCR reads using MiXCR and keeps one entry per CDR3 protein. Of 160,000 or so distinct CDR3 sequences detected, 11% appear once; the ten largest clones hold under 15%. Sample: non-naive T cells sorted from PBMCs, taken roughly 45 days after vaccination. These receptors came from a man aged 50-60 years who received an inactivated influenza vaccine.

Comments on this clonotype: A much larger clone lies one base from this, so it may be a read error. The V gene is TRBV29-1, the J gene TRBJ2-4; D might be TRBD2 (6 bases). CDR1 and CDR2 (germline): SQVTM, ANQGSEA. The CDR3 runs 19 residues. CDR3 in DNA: TGCAGCGTTGAAGATCGCGGGGTCCAGCGGGCTCTAGCCAAAAGCATTCAGTACTTC. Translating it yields CSVEDRGVQRALAKSIQYF.

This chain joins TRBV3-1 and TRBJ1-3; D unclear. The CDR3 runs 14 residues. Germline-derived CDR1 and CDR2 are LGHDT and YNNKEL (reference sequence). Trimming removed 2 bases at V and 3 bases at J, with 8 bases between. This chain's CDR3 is CASSQRAGGNTIYF. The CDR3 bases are TGTGCCAGCAGCCAAAGGGCAGGTGGAAACACCATATATTTT.

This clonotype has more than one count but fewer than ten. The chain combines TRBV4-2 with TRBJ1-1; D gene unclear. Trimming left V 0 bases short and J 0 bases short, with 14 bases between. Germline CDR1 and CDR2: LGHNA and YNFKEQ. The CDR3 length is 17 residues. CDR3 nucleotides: TGTGCCAGCAGCCAAGATCTTAGCCTTCAAATGAACACTGAAGCTTTCTTT. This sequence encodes CASSQDLSLQMNTEAFF.

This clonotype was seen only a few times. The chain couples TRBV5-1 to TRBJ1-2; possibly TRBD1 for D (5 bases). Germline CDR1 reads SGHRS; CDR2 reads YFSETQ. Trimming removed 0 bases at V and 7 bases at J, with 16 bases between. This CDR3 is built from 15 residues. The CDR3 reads CASSLAAGVLGGYTF. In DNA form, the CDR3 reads TGCGCCAGCAGCTTGGCGGCGGGGGTCCTCGGTGGCTACACCTTC.

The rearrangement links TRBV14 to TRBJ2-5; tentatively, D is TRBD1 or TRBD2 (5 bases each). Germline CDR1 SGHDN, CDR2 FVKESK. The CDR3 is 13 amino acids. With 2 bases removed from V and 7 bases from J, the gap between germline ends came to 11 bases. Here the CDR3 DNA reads TGTGCCAGCAGCCAACCCGGGACCCTGACCCAGTACTTC. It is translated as CASSQPGTLTQYF.